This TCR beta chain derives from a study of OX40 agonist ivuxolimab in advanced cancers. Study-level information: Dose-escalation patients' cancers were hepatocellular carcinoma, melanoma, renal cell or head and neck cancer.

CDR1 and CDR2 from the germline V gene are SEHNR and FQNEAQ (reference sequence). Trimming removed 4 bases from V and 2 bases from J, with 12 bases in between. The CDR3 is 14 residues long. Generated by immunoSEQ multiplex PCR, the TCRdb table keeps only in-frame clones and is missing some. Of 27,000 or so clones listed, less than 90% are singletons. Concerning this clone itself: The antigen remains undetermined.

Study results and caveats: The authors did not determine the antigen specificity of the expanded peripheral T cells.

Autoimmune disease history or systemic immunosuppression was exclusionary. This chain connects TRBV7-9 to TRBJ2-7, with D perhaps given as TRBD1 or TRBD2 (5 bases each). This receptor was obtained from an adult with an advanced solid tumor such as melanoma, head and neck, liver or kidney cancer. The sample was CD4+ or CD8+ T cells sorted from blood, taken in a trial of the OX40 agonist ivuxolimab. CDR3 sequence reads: CASSWGGRPYEQYF. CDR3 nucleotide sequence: TGTGCCAGCAGCTGGGGCGGGCGCCCCTACGAGCAGTACTTC.